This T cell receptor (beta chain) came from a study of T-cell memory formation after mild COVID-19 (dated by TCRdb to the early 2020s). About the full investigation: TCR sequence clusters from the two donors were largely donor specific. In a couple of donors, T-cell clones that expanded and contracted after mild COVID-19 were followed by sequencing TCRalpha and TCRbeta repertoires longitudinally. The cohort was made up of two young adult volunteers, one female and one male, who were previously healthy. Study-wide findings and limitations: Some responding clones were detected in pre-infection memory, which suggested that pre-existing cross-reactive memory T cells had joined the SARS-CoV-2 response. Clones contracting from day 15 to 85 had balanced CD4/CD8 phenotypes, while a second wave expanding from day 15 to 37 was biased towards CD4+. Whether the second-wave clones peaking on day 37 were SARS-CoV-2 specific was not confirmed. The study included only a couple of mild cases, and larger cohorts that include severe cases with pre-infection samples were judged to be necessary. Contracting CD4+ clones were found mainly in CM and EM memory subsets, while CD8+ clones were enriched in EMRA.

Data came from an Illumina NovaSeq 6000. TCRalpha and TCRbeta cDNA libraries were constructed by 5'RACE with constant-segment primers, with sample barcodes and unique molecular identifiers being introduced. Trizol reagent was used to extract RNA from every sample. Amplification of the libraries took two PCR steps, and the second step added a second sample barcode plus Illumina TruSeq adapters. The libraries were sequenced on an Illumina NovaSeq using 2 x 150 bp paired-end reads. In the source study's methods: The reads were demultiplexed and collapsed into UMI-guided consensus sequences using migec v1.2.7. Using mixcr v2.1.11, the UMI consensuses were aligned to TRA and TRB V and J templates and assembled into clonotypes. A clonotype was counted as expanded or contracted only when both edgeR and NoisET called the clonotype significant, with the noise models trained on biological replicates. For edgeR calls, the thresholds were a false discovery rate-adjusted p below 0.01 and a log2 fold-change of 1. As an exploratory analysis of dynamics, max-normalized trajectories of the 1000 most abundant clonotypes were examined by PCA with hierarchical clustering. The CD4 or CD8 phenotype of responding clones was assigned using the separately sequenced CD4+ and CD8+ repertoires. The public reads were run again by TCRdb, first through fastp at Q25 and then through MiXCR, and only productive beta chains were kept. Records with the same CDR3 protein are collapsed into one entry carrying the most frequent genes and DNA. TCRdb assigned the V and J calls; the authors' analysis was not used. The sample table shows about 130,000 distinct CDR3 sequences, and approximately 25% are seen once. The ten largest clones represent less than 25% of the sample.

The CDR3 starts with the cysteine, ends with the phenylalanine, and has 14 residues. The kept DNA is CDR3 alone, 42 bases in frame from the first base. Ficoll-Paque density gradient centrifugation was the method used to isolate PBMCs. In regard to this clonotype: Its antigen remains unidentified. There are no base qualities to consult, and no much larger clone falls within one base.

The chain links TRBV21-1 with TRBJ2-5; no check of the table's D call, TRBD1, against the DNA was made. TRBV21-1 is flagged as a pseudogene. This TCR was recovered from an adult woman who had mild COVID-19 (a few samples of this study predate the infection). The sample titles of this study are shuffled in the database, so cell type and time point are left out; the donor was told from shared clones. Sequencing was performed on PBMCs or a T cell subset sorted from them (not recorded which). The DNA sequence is TGTGCCAGCAGTGGGGGCTCAGGAGAAGAGACCCAGTACTTC. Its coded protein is CASSGGSGEETQYF.